This T cell receptor beta chain was found in a study of T cell repertoires in cytomegalovirus infection. Across the whole study: CMV infection and matching HLA type were both indicated by public TCR beta signatures.

The study's findings and limits: Cumulative frequency of public TCR beta families picked out carriers of CMV plus the relevant HLA. It was HLA-C-restricted CMV-specific TCR beta clonotypes that dominated the response ex vivo.

TCRdb re-derived calls from the reads in MiXCR, one entry per CDR3 protein. The sample holds about 240,000 distinct CDR3 sequences, 10% to 15% seen once. This clonotype appeared many times. What it recognizes is unknown. The sequenced sample consisted of PBMCs. This TCR derives from a human donor in good health (CMV status not recorded). Some clones in this sample may be carry-over from other donors' samples.

The CDR3 coding sequence is TGTGCCAGCAGTTACTCGGGGACAGGGCGAGAGGATGAGCAGTTCTTC. Its protein product is CASSYSGTGREDEQFF. V gene TRBV6-6 combines with J gene TRBJ2-1, with 9 nucleotides matching TRBD1. V trimming: 0 bases; J trimming: 8 bases; junction bases outside the gene matches: 8. Germline lookup yields CDR1 MNHNY and CDR2 SVGAGI (reference sequence). CDR3 length equals 16 residues.